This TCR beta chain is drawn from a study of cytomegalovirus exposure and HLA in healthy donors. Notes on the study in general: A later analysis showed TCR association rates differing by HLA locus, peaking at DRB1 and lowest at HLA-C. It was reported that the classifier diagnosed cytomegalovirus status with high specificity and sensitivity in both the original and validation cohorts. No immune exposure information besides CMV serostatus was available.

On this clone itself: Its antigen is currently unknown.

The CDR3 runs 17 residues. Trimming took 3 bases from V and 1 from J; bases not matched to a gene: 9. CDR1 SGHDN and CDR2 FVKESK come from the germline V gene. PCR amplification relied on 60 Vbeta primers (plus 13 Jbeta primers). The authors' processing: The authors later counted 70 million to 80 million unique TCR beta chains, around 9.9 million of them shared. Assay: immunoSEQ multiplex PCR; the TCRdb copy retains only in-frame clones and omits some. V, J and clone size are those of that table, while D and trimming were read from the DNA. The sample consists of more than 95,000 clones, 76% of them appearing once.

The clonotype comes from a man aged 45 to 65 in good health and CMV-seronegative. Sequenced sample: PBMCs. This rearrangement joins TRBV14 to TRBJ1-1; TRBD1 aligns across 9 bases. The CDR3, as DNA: TGTGCCAGCAGCCAGTGGACAGGGGTCATTACGAACACTGAAGCTTTCTTT. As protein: CASSQWTGVITNTEAFF.